Following are 26 T cell receptor beta chains from one sample sequenced in a study of blood T cell repertoires in COVID-19. Repertoires were generated with immunoSEQ multiplex PCR, while TCRdb's copy carries only in-frame clones and drops some. The sample carries about 210,000 clones, more than 70% recorded once. The sequenced sample consisted of peripheral blood. The receptors were sampled from a human donor in a cohort sampled during active COVID-19.

The V gene is TRBV3-1 (or the pseudogene TRBV3-2), the J gene TRBJ2-1, with D perhaps TRBD2 (5 bases). Trimming removed 1 base from V and 7 bases from J, with 8 bases in between. Germline V gives CDR1 LGHDT, CDR2 YNNKEL (reference sequence). The CDR3 runs to 13 residues. CDR3 sequence: CASSQVRGNEQFF. The CDR3 nucleotides read TGTGCCAGCAGCCAAGTAAGAGGGAATGAGCAGTTCTTC.

This chain uses TRBV10-2 with TRBJ1-1; 8 nucleotides match TRBD1. The CDR3 covers 14 residues. With V trimmed by 1 base and J by 6 bases, 4 bases remained unmatched. From germline, CDR1 is WSHSY and CDR2 SAAADI. In DNA form, the CDR3 reads TGCGCCAGCAGTGAGTACCAGGGGGCCTCTGAAGCTTTCTTT. Protein sequence: CASSEYQGASEAFF.

There are many counts of this clone. The chain combines TRBV9 with TRBJ2-5; D is undetermined. From germline, CDR1 is SGDLS and CDR2 YYNGEE. This CDR3 is built from 15 residues. Between the trimmed V and J ends, which lost 4 bases and 2 bases, there was a span of 15 bases. CDR3 loop: CASSLVGAQQETQYF. For the CDR3, the DNA is TGTGCCAGCAGCCTGGTGGGCGCCCAACAAGAGACCCAGTACTTC.

The chain couples TRBV3-1 (or the pseudogene TRBV3-2) to TRBJ2-5, with no clear D. Trimming left V 0 bases short and J 1 base short, with 9 bases between. Germline CDR1 and CDR2: LGHDT and YNNKEL (reference sequence). This CDR3 is 15 amino acids long. This CDR3 is CASSQDSGFQETQYF. Here the CDR3 DNA reads TGTGCCAGCAGCCAAGATTCCGGGTTCCAAGAGACCCAGTACTTC.

The chain links TRBV28 to TRBJ2-1; 10 bases fit TRBD2. The V gene's germline CDR1 is MDHEN and CDR2 SYDVKM. The ends lost 3 bases at V and 8 bases at J; junction bases unmatched: 7. This CDR3 region has 15 residues. The CDR3 region is CASSLASGSRDEQFF. CDR3 DNA: TGTGCCAGCAGTTTGGCTAGCGGGAGTAGGGATGAGCAGTTCTTC. The complete variable domain, with remaining parts taken from reference TRBV28 and TRBJ2-1, reads DVKVTQSSRYLVKRTGEKVFLECVQDMDHENMFWYRQDPGLGLRLIYFSYDVKMKEKGDIPEGYSVSREKKERFSLILESASTNQTSMYLCASSLASGSRDEQFFGPGTRLTVL.

The CDR3 reads CASSLVQGADTQYF. The CDR3 region has the DNA TGCGCCAGCAGCTTGGTTCAGGGTGCAGATACGCAGTATTTT. The chain has TRBV5-1 and TRBJ2-3; weak D call: TRBD1 (5 bases). The CDR3 loop spans 14 amino acids. V was clipped by 0 bases and J by 4 bases, with 9 bases between them. The V gene's germline CDR1 is SGHRS and CDR2 YFSETQ.

The DNA for the CDR3 is TGTGCCAGCATTAAGGGACAGGGGGCTAAAGCTTTCTTT. Its protein is CASIKGQGAKAFF. The chain joins TRBV28 to TRBJ1-1; 12 bases line up with TRBD1. The CDR3 consists of 13 residues. With V trimmed by 7 bases and J by 9 bases, 6 bases remained unmatched. Germline lookup yields CDR1 MDHEN and CDR2 SYDVKM.

The chain employs TRBV27 and TRBJ2-5, with 8 bases that match TRBD2. The J segment lost 5 bases and the V segment lost 1 base, leaving 9 bases of the junction unmatched. This CDR3 is 16 amino acids long. Looked up from germline, CDR1 is MNHEY and CDR2 is SMNVEV (reference sequence). CDR3 nucleotides: TGTGCCAGCAGTTTATGGTCGGGAGGGATACGCGAGACCCAGTACTTC. Its translation: CASSLWSGGIRETQYF.

This chain joins TRBV28 and TRBJ1-4, with D possibly TRBD1 on 5 matching bases. The CDR3 loop spans 15 amino acids. The V end lost 6 bases, the J end lost 0 bases, and 11 bases lay between the germline ends. CDR1 is MDHEN and CDR2 is SYDVKM in the germline V gene. The DNA of the CDR3 is TGTGCCAGCAGCTCATCACAGGCAACTAATGAAAAACTGTTTTTT. Translated, it gives CASSSSQATNEKLFF.

This chain joins TRBV18 and TRBJ1-6, with D perhaps matching TRBD1 (5 bases). Per the germline V gene, CDR1 is KGHSH and CDR2 is LQKENI. CDR3 length: 16 amino acids. V was cut by 6 bases and J by 4 bases, with 16 bases left in between. The CDR3 nucleotides are TGTGCCAGCTCTGGCTCAGGGAACTCTTATAATTCACCCCTCCACTTT. Translated, it gives CASSGSGNSYNSPLHF.

The chain combines TRBV11-3 with TRBJ2-1; D might be TRBD2 (5 bases). This CDR3 has 13 amino acids. The germline gives CDR1 SGHNT, CDR2 YENEEA. With 8 bases removed from V and 6 bases from J, the gap between germline ends came to 14 bases. CDR3 DNA: TGTGCCAGCGCCGAGCGGTGGGGCAATGAGCAGTTCTTC. Protein product: CASAERWGNEQFF. Variable domain in full (rest from reference TRBV11-3 and TRBJ2-1): EAGVVQSPRYKIIEKKQPVAFWCNPISGHNTLYWYLQNLGQGPELLIRYENEEAVDDSQLPKDRFSAERLKGVDSTLKIQPAELGDSAVYLCASAERWGNEQFFGPGTRLTVL.

The V gene is TRBV2, the J gene TRBJ2-7; D unclear. CDR3 length: 13 amino acids. The germline V gene has CDR1 SNHLY and CDR2 FYNNEI. The ends were cut back, 3 bases at V and 2 bases at J, with 8 bases in the middle. This CDR3 is CASSDYSAYEQYF. DNA of the CDR3: TGTGCCAGCAGTGATTATTCGGCCTACGAGCAGTACTTC.

V is TRBV7-9 and J is TRBJ2-3; the match to TRBD1 covers 9 bases. The CDR3 contains 15 residues. Germline-derived CDR1 and CDR2 are SEHNR and FQNEAQ (reference sequence). After removal of 11 bases from V and 2 bases from J, the junction contained 11 bases not matched to a gene. The CDR3 nucleotides are TGTGCCCTACCCGAGGGGACAGGGACCACAGATACGCAGTATTTT. Translating gives CALPEGTGTTDTQYF.

The V gene is TRBV9, the J gene TRBJ2-3; tentatively, D is TRBD1 (6 bases). Germline assignment: CDR1 SGDLS and CDR2 YYNGEE. This CDR3 is built from 16 residues. V dropped 2 bases and J dropped 2 bases, with 15 bases sitting between them. In DNA, the CDR3 is TGTGCCAGCAGCGTTAGGGAAGACAGGTTCACAGATACGCAGTATTTT. It codes for CASSVREDRFTDTQYF.

The chain joins TRBV29-1 to TRBJ1-2, with a possible D match to TRBD1 (5 bases). The ends were cut back, 2 bases at V and 4 bases at J, with 8 bases in the middle. This CDR3 spans 12 amino acids. CDR1 SQVTM and CDR2 ANQGSEA come from the germline V gene. The CDR3 region has the DNA TGCAGCGTTGAAATGGGACTCTATGGCTACACCTTC. It specifies CSVEMGLYGYTF.

The chain recombines TRBV20-1 with TRBJ1-3; D gene unclear. There are 13 residues in the CDR3. The V end lost 3 bases, the J end lost 0 bases, and 6 bases lay between the germline ends. Per the germline V gene, CDR1 is DFQATT and CDR2 is SNEGSKA (reference sequence). The CDR3 spells CSASGLSGNTIYF. For the CDR3, the DNA is TGCAGTGCTAGTGGTCTCTCTGGAAACACCATATATTTT.

The chain has TRBV2 and TRBJ2-4; possibly TRBD2 for D (5 bases). With 6 bases removed from V and 3 bases from J, the gap between germline ends came to 15 bases. The CDR3 consists of 15 residues. Germline V gene sequence: CDR1 SNHLY, CDR2 FYNNEI. CDR3 residues: CASSANSVGKNIQYF. The CDR3 region has the DNA TGTGCCAGCAGCGCGAATAGCGTTGGCAAAAACATTCAGTACTTC.

The gene calls are TRBV11-2 and TRBJ2-1; 16 nucleotides align to TRBD2. The trim removed 4 bases at V and 8 bases at J, leaving 11 bases unmatched. The germline gives CDR1 SGHAT, CDR2 FQNNGV. The CDR3 consists of 18 residues. The CDR3 sequence: CASSWGLAGGNRLYEQFF. The CDR3 nucleotides are TGTGCCAGCAGCTGGGGACTAGCGGGAGGGAACCGCCTTTATGAGCAGTTCTTC. Using reference TRBV11-2 and TRBJ2-1 for the parts outside the CDR3, the full variable domain is EAGVAQSPRYKIIEKRQSVAFWCNPISGHATLYWYQQILGQGPKLLIQFQNNGVVDDSQLPKDRFSAERLKGVDSTLKIQPAKLEDSAVYLCASSWGLAGGNRLYEQFFGPGTRLTVL.

The rearrangement links TRBV24-1 to TRBJ1-2; 8 nucleotides align to TRBD1. Trimming cost V 4 bases and J 7 bases; bases outside gene matches: 7. Germline V lookup: CDR1 KGHDR, CDR2 SFDVKD. The CDR3 spans 14 residues. This CDR3 is CATSERTGTRGYTF. CDR3 bases: TGTGCCACCAGTGAACGGACAGGGACACGTGGCTACACCTTC.

The CDR3, as DNA: TGTGCCAGCAGTGAAGTGCAGGGGGAGAACTATGGCTACACCTTC. Its translation is CASSEVQGENYGYTF. The V and J genes are TRBV2 and TRBJ1-2; 7 bases line up with TRBD1. V lost 1 base, J lost 2 bases, and 4 bases stayed unmatched. The CDR3 contains 15 residues. Germline V gene data show CDR1 as SNHLY and CDR2 as FYNNEI.

There are a few counts of this clone. The chain is built from TRBV25-1 and TRBJ2-3, with TRBD1 matching 10 bases. With V trimmed by 6 bases and J by 1 base, 13 bases remained unmatched. This CDR3 has 18 amino acids. The germline CDR1 and CDR2 sequences are MGHDK and SYGVNS. The DNA of the CDR3 is TGTGCCAGCAGCCCCGGGACAGGGGTGATAGAAGGCACAGATACGCAGTATTTT. This translates into CASSPGTGVIEGTDTQYF. The full variable domain, rest sourced from reference TRBV25-1 and TRBJ2-3, is EADIYQTPRYLVIGTGKKITLECSQTMGHDKMYWYQQDPGMELHLIHYSYGVNSTEKGDLSSESTVSRIRTEHFPLTLESARPSHTSQYLCASSPGTGVIEGTDTQYFGPGTRLTVL.

On this clone itself: Different DNA sequences within this sample yield the same CDR3. This chain links TRBV7-9 with TRBJ2-7; D may be TRBD2 (5 bases). Trimming removed 5 bases from V and 0 bases from J, with 8 bases in between. The V gene's germline CDR1 is SEHNR and CDR2 FQNEAQ (reference sequence). The CDR3 runs 13 residues. This CDR3 is CASSRDNSYEQYF. The CDR3 bases are TGTGCCAGCAGCCGGGATAACTCCTACGAGCAGTACTTC. Combining the CDR3 with reference TRBV7-9 and TRBJ2-7 gives the whole variable domain DTGVSQNPRHKITKRGQNVTFRCDPISEHNRLYWYRQTLGQGPEFLTYFQNEAQLEKSRLLSDRFSAERPKGSFSTLEIQRTEQGDSAMYLCASSRDNSYEQYFGPGTRLTVT.

About this clone itself: The sample holds other DNA sequences that translate to the same CDR3. V gene TRBV5-1 combines with J gene TRBJ2-7; 10 nucleotides match TRBD1. V was pared by 3 bases and J by 4 bases, with 1 base of the junction left unmatched. From germline, CDR1 is SGHRS and CDR2 YFSETQ. The CDR3 length is 13 residues. CDR3 sequence: CASSSGQGYEQYF. CDR3 in DNA: TGCGCCAGCAGCTCGGGACAGGGGTACGAGCAGTACTTC.

The table lists this clone with a few counts. The rearrangement uses TRBV15 and TRBJ1-5; the match to TRBD1 covers 7 bases. Per germline, CDR1 LNHNV and CDR2 YYDKDF (reference sequence). CDR3 size: 15 residues. V lost 2 bases and J lost 6; bases outside the gene matches: 7. Here the CDR3 reads CATSRPDRDTQPQHF. For the CDR3, the DNA is TGTGCCACCAGCAGACCCGACAGGGATACTCAGCCCCAGCATTTT.

For the CDR3, the DNA is TGTGCCAGCAGCTTTACCGGGACAGCGAACACCGGGGAGCTGTTTTTT. Translated, it gives CASSFTGTANTGELFF. The J gene is TRBJ2-2, the V gene TRBV5-8, with 7 bases identical to TRBD1. After removal of 2 bases from V and 0 bases from J, the junction contained 4 bases not matched to a gene. This CDR3 is 16 amino acids long. Germline lookup yields CDR1 SGHTS and CDR2 YDEGEE.

This chain joins TRBV5-1 and TRBJ1-1; no clear D gene. V was clipped by 0 bases and J by 3 bases, with 9 bases between them. The CDR3 is 14 amino acids. From germline, CDR1 is SGHRS and CDR2 YFSETQ. The CDR3 bases are TGCGCCAGCAGCTTGGGCAGTAAATACACTGAAGCTTTCTTT. It is translated as CASSLGSKYTEAFF. The variable domain in full, completed from reference TRBV5-1 and TRBJ1-1, reads KAGVTQTPRYLIKTRGQQVTLSCSPISGHRSVSWYQQTPGQGLQFLFEYFSETQRNKGNFPGRFSGRQFSNSRSEMNVSTLELGDSALYLCASSLGSKYTEAFFGQGTRLTVV.